The entry below describes one T cell receptor beta chain. Its antigen is unknown. The data belong to a study of cytomegalovirus exposure and HLA in healthy donors. The study, taken as a whole, reports: There were reportedly fewer N-insertions in an Asian-associated ancestry cluster than the roughly 670-donor mean, in a later analysis. In terms of immune exposure information, only CMV serostatus was available. The study recorded 150 to 200 TCR beta chains that were cytomegalovirus-associated.

It was with 60 Vbeta and 13 Jbeta primers that the PCR ran. Assay: immunoSEQ multiplex PCR; the TCRdb copy retains only in-frame clones and omits some. The sample contains under 150,000 clones, more than 65% of which appear only once. The V gene's germline CDR1 is SGHRS and CDR2 YFSETQ. Trimming removed 5 bases at V and 0 bases at J, with 19 bases between. The CDR3 runs to 17 residues. The sequence derives from a man between 18 and 29 years old in good health and CMV-seronegative. The sequenced material came from PBMCs. The chain joins TRBV5-1 to TRBJ2-3, with D tentatively TRBD2 (6 bases). The CDR3 coding sequence is TGCGCCAGCAGTCCCGGGAGTAGCGGCATCAGCACAGATACGCAGTATTTT. Amino acids: CASSPGSSGISTDTQYF.